The 3 T cell receptor beta chains below all came from one sample that was sequenced in a study of OX40 agonist ivuxolimab in advanced cancers. Sequencing used immunoSEQ multiplex PCR; TCRdb keeps in-frame clones, though not all of them. The data hold tens of thousands of clones, with 87% observed a single time. The specimen comprised CD4+ or CD8+ T cells sorted from blood, sampled in a trial of the OX40 agonist ivuxolimab. All receptors derive from an adult with an advanced solid tumor such as melanoma, head and neck, liver or kidney cancer.

The CDR3: CASSLRGPQSNQPQHF. CDR3 DNA sequence: TGTGCCAGCAGCTTAAGGGGGCCCCAGAGCAATCAGCCCCAGCATTTT. The chain joins TRBV7-2 to TRBJ1-5; 7 bases match TRBD1. The CDR3 runs to 16 residues. V gave up 2 bases and J gave up 1 base; unmatched junction bases: 5. CDR1 SGHTA and CDR2 FQGNSA come from the germline V gene.

The gene calls are TRBV9 and TRBJ2-1, with 10 bases aligning to TRBD2. The V gene end was trimmed by 3 bases and the J gene end by 7 bases; junction bases not matched to a gene: 10. From germline, CDR1 is SGDLS and CDR2 YYNGEE. This CDR3 has 16 amino acids. Here the CDR3 reads CASSADPGLAYNEQFF. The DNA of the CDR3 is TGTGCCAGCAGCGCAGACCCGGGACTAGCGTATAATGAGCAGTTCTTC.

This clone was seen once. The rearrangement uses TRBV6-6 and TRBJ1-6; D is perhaps TRBD1 (5 bases). CDR1 MNHNY and CDR2 SVGAGI come from the germline V gene (reference sequence). The V end lost 7 bases, the J end lost 9 bases, and 16 bases lay between the germline ends. The CDR3 extends over 14 amino acids. For the CDR3, the DNA is TGTGCCAGCACCCGGGGGGGACTCGGTTCACCCCTCCACTTT. As protein: CASTRGGLGSPLHF.